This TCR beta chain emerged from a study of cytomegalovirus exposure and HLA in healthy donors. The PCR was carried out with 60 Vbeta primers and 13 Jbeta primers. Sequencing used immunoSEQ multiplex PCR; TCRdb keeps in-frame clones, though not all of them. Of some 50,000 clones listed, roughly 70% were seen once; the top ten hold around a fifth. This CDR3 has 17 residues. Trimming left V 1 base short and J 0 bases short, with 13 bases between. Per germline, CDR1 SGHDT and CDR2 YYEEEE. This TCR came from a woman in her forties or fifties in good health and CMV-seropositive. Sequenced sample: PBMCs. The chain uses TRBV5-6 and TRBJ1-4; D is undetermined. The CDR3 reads CASSLLTFRSTNEKLFF. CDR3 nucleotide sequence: TGTGCCAGCAGCTTGTTAACGTTTAGATCAACTAATGAAAAACTGTTTTTT.